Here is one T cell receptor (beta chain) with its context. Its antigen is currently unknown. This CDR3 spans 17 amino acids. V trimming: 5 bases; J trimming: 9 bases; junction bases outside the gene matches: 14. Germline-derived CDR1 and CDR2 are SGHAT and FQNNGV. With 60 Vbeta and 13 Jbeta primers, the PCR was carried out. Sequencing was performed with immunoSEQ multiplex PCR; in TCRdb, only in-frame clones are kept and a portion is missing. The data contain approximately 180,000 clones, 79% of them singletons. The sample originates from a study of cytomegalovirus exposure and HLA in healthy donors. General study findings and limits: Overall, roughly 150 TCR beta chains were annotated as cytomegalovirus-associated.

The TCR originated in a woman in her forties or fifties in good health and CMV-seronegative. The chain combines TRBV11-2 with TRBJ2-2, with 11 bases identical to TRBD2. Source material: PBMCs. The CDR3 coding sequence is TGTGCCAGCAGCCGTCCGTGGGCTAGCGGGGGGCCCCGGGAGCTGTTTTTT. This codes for CASSRPWASGGPRELFF.